This TCR beta chain was found in a study of CD8 T cells in ankylosing spondylitis. Whole-study findings and limits: The authors found the disease-linked clones to be CD8+ and relatively rare in peripheral blood. Seemingly characteristic of ankylosing spondylitis blood was a TCR beta motif consisting of under ten highly homologous variants. Disease-linked clones reportedly showed significant enrichment in matched ankylosing spondylitis synovial fluid.

The CDR3 is 16 residues long. CDR1 ENHRY and CDR2 SYGVKD come from the germline V gene. V lost 4 bases and J lost 0, with 14 bases in between. With molecular barcodes, quantitative 5'-RACE was used to make the TCR beta libraries. TCRdb itself ran the 5' RACE reads through MiXCR, one entry per CDR3 protein. The sample has some 800,000 distinct CDR3 sequences; over 9.5% are singletons. A note on this clonotype: What it binds is not known.

V usage is TRBV10-3 and J usage is TRBJ2-3, with a possible D match to TRBD1 (5 bases). The clonotype originates from a male donor with ankylosing spondylitis. Material for sequencing was blood, either unsorted or a sorted T cell fraction (not recorded which). CDR3 DNA sequence: TGTGCCATCAGTGCCGGACACCGACAAAGCACAGATACGCAGTATTTT. Translating gives CAISAGHRQSTDTQYF.